Below, 11 T cell receptor beta chains from the same sample are listed, as sequenced in a study of cytomegalovirus exposure and HLA in healthy donors. The repertoire was sequenced with immunoSEQ multiplex PCR; TCRdb's copy has only in-frame clones and lacks some. Of 50,000 to 80,000 clones listed, more than 85% were seen once; the top ten hold over 1.5%. Sequenced sample: PBMCs. These receptors came from a woman younger than 30 in good health and CMV-seronegative.

The chain is built from TRBV30 and TRBJ2-3; D is perhaps TRBD2 (7 bases). The CDR3 extends over 14 amino acids. Germline V lookup: CDR1 GTSNPN, CDR2 SVGIG (reference sequence). V lost 2 bases and J 5 bases, leaving 14 bases between the germline ends. CDR3 sequence reads: CAWSKGGGGDTQYF. CDR3 bases: TGTGCCTGGAGTAAAGGGGGGGGCGGAGATACGCAGTATTTT.

This rearrangement joins TRBV18 to TRBJ2-2; 13 bases line up with TRBD2. J was trimmed by 4 bases and V by 6 bases; bases with no gene match: 5. CDR3 length: 16 amino acids. Germline V lookup: CDR1 KGHSH, CDR2 LQKENI. CDR3 in amino acids: CASSPRLAGGTGELFF. The CDR3 coding sequence is TGTGCCAGCTCCCCTCGACTAGCGGGAGGCACCGGGGAGCTGTTTTTT.

The chain employs TRBV5-1 and TRBJ1-2; perhaps TRBD1 as D (5 bases). The CDR3 is 13 residues long. V dropped 1 base and J dropped 4 bases, with 8 bases sitting between them. Germline V CDR1 and CDR2: SGHRS, YFSETQ. This CDR3 reads CASSLTGVYGYTF. Here the CDR3 DNA reads TGCGCCAGCAGCTTGACAGGTGTCTATGGCTACACCTTC.

The chain couples TRBV29-1 to TRBJ2-3; D is possibly TRBD1 (5 bases). The CDR3 spans 14 residues. Trimming took 8 bases from V and 3 from J, leaving 18 bases between them. Germline V gives CDR1 SQVTM, CDR2 ANQGSEA. CDR3 sequence reads: CSTLLGVLTDTQYF. The DNA for the CDR3 is TGCAGCACGCTTTTAGGGGTGTTAACAGATACGCAGTATTTT.

The V and J genes are TRBV7-7 and TRBJ1-4; 7 bases fit TRBD1. This CDR3 has 13 amino acids. Germline V gene sequence: CDR1 SSHAT, CDR2 FNYEAQ (reference sequence). V gave up 5 bases and J gave up 5 bases; unmatched junction bases: 2. The chain's CDR3 is CASSRDRNEKLFF. The CDR3 nucleotides are TGTGCCAGCAGCCGGGACAGAAATGAAAAACTGTTTTTT.

This clone was seen a single time. The CDR3 protein is CAWSGTARGGAFF. In nucleotides, the CDR3 is TGTGCCTGGAGCGGAACAGCCCGTGGGGGGGCTTTCTTT. J is TRBJ1-1 and V is TRBV30, with a tentative D call TRBD1 (5 bases). This CDR3 has 13 amino acids. V was clipped by 3 bases and J by 11 bases, with 19 bases between them. Germline lookup yields CDR1 GTSNPN and CDR2 SVGIG (reference sequence).

The chain combines TRBV27 with TRBJ2-4, with 8 bases that match TRBD1. Per germline, CDR1 MNHEY and CDR2 SMNVEV (reference sequence). The CDR3 has 16 amino acids. The trim removed 4 bases at V and 4 bases at J, leaving 9 bases unmatched. The CDR3 DNA reads TGTGCCAGCAGTTCTTTCTCCGGGACAGGAAAAAACATTCAGTACTTC. Translation: CASSSFSGTGKNIQYF.

This clone was recorded a few times. The V gene is TRBV28, the J gene TRBJ1-2, with a tentative D call TRBD1 (5 bases). CDR1 and CDR2 from the germline V gene are MDHEN and SYDVKM. V was clipped by 8 bases and J by 8 bases, with 18 bases between them. This CDR3 is built from 13 residues. DNA of the CDR3: TGTGCCAGCCTACGCCCGGGGGAGAGGGGCTACACCTTC. It codes for CASLRPGERGYTF.

In nucleotides, the CDR3 is TGTGCCAGCAGCTTATACGTGGCCCTCACCGGGGAGCTGTTTTTT. The encoded protein is CASSLYVALTGELFF. The rearrangement links TRBV7-2 to TRBJ2-2; D call uncertain. This CDR3 contains 15 residues. Germline CDR1 SGHTA, CDR2 FQGNSA. The V end was cut by 2 bases, the J end by 4 bases, with 11 bases between.

This chain uses TRBV27 with TRBJ2-2, with D perhaps matching TRBD2 (7 bases). The V and J ends lost 0 bases and 5 bases respectively, with 13 bases between them. The V gene's germline CDR1 is MNHEY and CDR2 SMNVEV (reference sequence). The CDR3 consists of 16 residues. The CDR3 sequence is CASSLSGGAWTGELFF. DNA for the CDR3: TGTGCCAGCAGTTTATCAGGGGGGGCGTGGACCGGGGAGCTGTTTTTT.

The rearrangement links TRBV7-9 to TRBJ1-1; the D gene is possibly TRBD1 (5 bases). V lost 7 bases to trimming and J lost 0 bases, with 15 bases between them. The CDR3 runs 15 residues. CDR1 SEHNR and CDR2 FQNEAQ come from the germline V gene (reference sequence). The CDR3 region has the DNA TGTGCCAGCACCTGGGGGGTCGCGATGAACACTGAAGCTTTCTTT. It specifies CASTWGVAMNTEAFF.